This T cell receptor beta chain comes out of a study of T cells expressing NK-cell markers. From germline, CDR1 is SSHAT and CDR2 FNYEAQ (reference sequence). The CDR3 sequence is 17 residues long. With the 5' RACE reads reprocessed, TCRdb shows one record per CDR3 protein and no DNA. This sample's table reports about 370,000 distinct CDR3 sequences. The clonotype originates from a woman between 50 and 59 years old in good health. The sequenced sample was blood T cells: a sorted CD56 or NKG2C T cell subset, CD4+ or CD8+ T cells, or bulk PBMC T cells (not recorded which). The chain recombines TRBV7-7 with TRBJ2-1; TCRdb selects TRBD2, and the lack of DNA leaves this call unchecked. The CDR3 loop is CASSFSSLAGPGNEQFF.